Below, 19 T cell receptor beta chains from the same sample are listed, as sequenced in a study of T cells after yellow fever vaccination. Via MiXCR, TCRdb re-called the 5' RACE reads, giving one row per CDR3 protein. The repertoire holds 360,000 or so distinct CDR3 sequences, with roughly 12% as singletons. This material consisted of PBMCs, taken on the day of the first yellow fever vaccination. The receptors derive from a young man who received the YFV17D yellow fever vaccine.

Only one count was recorded for this clonotype. The chain joins TRBV2 to TRBJ2-7; D gene uncertain. This CDR3 is built from 12 residues. Germline CDR1 is SNHLY and CDR2 is FYNNEI. The germline V and J ends were trimmed by 7 bases and 3 bases, with 10 bases remaining between them. The CDR3 loop reads CASTAGYYEQYF. In nucleotides, the CDR3 is TGTGCCAGCACCGCAGGATACTACGAGCAGTACTTC.

The chain is built from TRBV12-3 or TRBV12-4 and TRBJ2-5; unclear D gene. The CDR3 has 13 amino acids. V was pared by 0 bases and J by 5 bases, with 7 bases between. The CDR3 nucleotides read TGTGCCAGCAGTTTAGCAACAACCGAGACCCAGTACTTC. Protein sequence: CASSLATTETQYF.

A few counts support this clonotype. V gene TRBV3-1 combines with J gene TRBJ1-2; D not certain. Germline assignment: CDR1 LGHDT and CDR2 YNNKEL (reference sequence). The V end lost 0 bases, the J end lost 5 bases, and 13 bases lay between the germline ends. There are 15 residues in the CDR3. CDR3 amino acids: CASSQERTGTYGYTF. CDR3 bases: TGTGCCAGCAGCCAAGAACGGACGGGAACATATGGCTACACCTTC.

J is TRBJ2-7 and V is TRBV7-2, with D possibly being TRBD1 (5 bases). Germline lookup yields CDR1 SGHTA and CDR2 FQGNSA. CDR3 length equals 13 residues. V lost 2 bases and J 5 bases, leaving 10 bases between the germline ends. The CDR3 protein is CASSLSGPHEQYF. CDR3 bases: TGTGCCAGCAGCTTATCAGGGCCCCACGAGCAGTACTTC.

V and J are TRBV7-3 and TRBJ2-5, with TRBD2 matching 7 bases. The CDR3 has 13 residues. Germline V gives CDR1 SGHTA, CDR2 FQGTGA. J gave up 3 bases and V 4 bases, and 2 bases lay outside the gene matches. The chain's CDR3 is CASSWDYKETQYF. CDR3 sequence (DNA): TGTGCCAGCAGCTGGGACTATAAAGAGACCCAGTACTTC.

This clonotype was recorded a few times. V and J are TRBV4-1 and TRBJ2-7; tentatively, D is TRBD1 or TRBD2 (5 bases each). Germline CDR1 MGHRA, CDR2 YSYEKL. With 4 bases removed from V and 2 bases from J, the gap between germline ends came to 9 bases. The CDR3 covers 13 residues. CDR3 amino acids: CASSPGRTYEQYF. The CDR3 coding sequence is TGCGCCAGCAGCCCGGGGCGGACCTACGAGCAGTACTTC.

The sample holds a few counts of this clonotype. The genes are TRBV18 and TRBJ2-7; 7 positions agree with TRBD1. The V segment lost 8 bases and the J segment 9 bases; nucleotides outside the gene matches: 13. The germline CDR1 and CDR2 sequences are KGHSH and LQKENI. CDR3 length: 13 amino acids. In DNA, the CDR3 is TGTGCCAGCGCCCGGGACAGTTCTACGAGGCAGTACGTC. Amino acid sequence: CASARDSSTRQYV.

This clonotype occurred a few times. The chain carries TRBV6-5 and TRBJ1-5, with D unresolved. The germline V gene encodes CDR1 MNHEY and CDR2 SVGAGI. Trimming cost V 5 bases and J 4 bases, with 9 bases left between them. The CDR3 is 13 residues long. Written as DNA, the CDR3 is TGTGCCAGCAGTCCCCTCCCAAATCAGCCCCAGCATTTT. Encoded protein: CASSPLPNQPQHF.

This clonotype was seen a handful of times. J is TRBJ1-4 and V is TRBV5-1; 9 positions match TRBD1. Germline V lookup: CDR1 SGHRS, CDR2 YFSETQ. V shed 1 base and J 8 bases; nucleotides not matched to a gene: 3. The length of the CDR3 is 14 residues. In DNA form, the CDR3 reads TGCGCCAGCAGCTTGAATACAGGGGGCGAAAAACTGTTTTTT. Amino acid sequence: CASSLNTGGEKLFF.

The chain employs TRBV5-1 and TRBJ2-1; the D is unclear. Germline V lookup: CDR1 SGHRS, CDR2 YFSETQ. There are 14 residues in the CDR3. Trimming removed 0 bases from V and 5 bases from J, with 9 bases in between. The CDR3 is CASSLAAQDNEQFF. The DNA of the CDR3 is TGCGCCAGCAGCTTGGCTGCGCAGGACAATGAGCAGTTCTTC.

This clonotype occurred a few times. The chain is built from TRBV29-1 and TRBJ1-1; D might be TRBD1 (5 bases). The ends were cut back, 3 bases at V and 1 base at J, with 9 bases in the middle. Germline-derived CDR1 and CDR2 are SQVTM and ANQGSEA. The CDR3 covers 13 residues. This chain's CDR3 is CSVEEQANTEAFF. The CDR3 bases are TGCAGCGTTGAGGAACAGGCGAACACTGAAGCTTTCTTT.

Ten or more counts support this clonotype. The chain has TRBV4-3 and TRBJ2-2, with D hard to call. Germline loops: CDR1 LGHNA, CDR2 YSLEER. CDR3 length: 15 residues. V was trimmed by 0 bases and J by 0 bases, leaving 5 bases between them. CDR3 coding DNA: TGCGCCAGCAGCCAAGATTCAGCGAACACCGGGGAGCTGTTTTTT. This sequence encodes CASSQDSANTGELFF.

The table lists this clonotype with many counts. The chain recombines TRBV28 with TRBJ1-6, with TRBD1 as a possible D gene (5 bases). CDR1 and CDR2 from the germline V gene are MDHEN and SYDVKM. V shed 6 bases and J shed 7 bases, with 10 bases lying between them. The CDR3 has 13 amino acids. The CDR3 spells CASRREGNSPLHF. The DNA for the CDR3 is TGTGCCAGCAGGAGAGAGGGGAATTCACCCCTCCACTTT.

A few counts support this clonotype. The chain links TRBV9 to TRBJ1-1, with 7 bases that match TRBD1. The V gene end was trimmed by 3 bases and the J gene end by 0 bases; junction bases not matched to a gene: 5. The germline V gene has CDR1 SGDLS and CDR2 YYNGEE. The CDR3 contains 15 residues. This chain's CDR3 is CASSARDSMNTEAFF. CDR3 DNA: TGTGCCAGCAGCGCCCGGGACAGCATGAACACTGAAGCTTTCTTT.

The table lists this clonotype with a few counts. The J gene is TRBJ1-1, the V gene TRBV5-4; no clear D. The germline V gene has CDR1 SGHNT and CDR2 YYREEE (reference sequence). Trimming cost V 0 bases and J 8 bases, with 8 bases left between them. The CDR3 runs to 12 residues. The chain's CDR3 is CASSLVPDEAFF. The CDR3 DNA sequence: TGTGCCAGCAGCTTGGTACCAGACGAAGCTTTCTTT.

This clonotype came up many times. This chain links TRBV7-2 with TRBJ2-1; 8 bases fit TRBD2. The J segment lost 8 bases and the V segment lost 1 base, leaving 7 bases of the junction unmatched. CDR3 length: 15 amino acids. Germline CDR1 SGHTA, CDR2 FQGNSA. The CDR3 protein is CASSLVGLGVDEQFF. CDR3 nucleotide sequence: TGTGCCAGCAGCTTAGTGGGACTAGGGGTGGATGAGCAGTTCTTC.

The table lists this clonotype with a few counts. The V and J genes are TRBV4-3 and TRBJ2-5; D is perhaps TRBD2 (5 bases). CDR1 LGHNA and CDR2 YSLEER come from the germline V gene. Trimming stripped 0 bases from V and 7 bases from J, with 15 bases between. CDR3 length: 15 amino acids. CDR3 nucleotides: TGCGCCAGCAGCCAAGAATTTACCGGTCGGGGGACCCAGTACTTC. Translated, it gives CASSQEFTGRGTQYF.

This clonotype was seen more than once but under ten times. The V gene is TRBV7-9, the J gene TRBJ1-2; D possibly corresponds to TRBD1 (6 bases). Trimming removed 3 bases at V and 6 bases at J, with 11 bases between. The CDR3 is 13 residues long. Looked up from germline, CDR1 is SEHNR and CDR2 is FQNEAQ (reference sequence). CDR3 DNA sequence: TGTGCCAGCAGCTTCTTGGACAGACATGGCTACACCTTC. Translation gives CASSFLDRHGYTF.

This clonotype has at least ten counts. V gene TRBV19 combines with J gene TRBJ1-1; a possible D gene is TRBD1 (6 bases). V lost 5 bases to trimming and J lost 5 bases, with 12 bases between them. The germline V gene encodes CDR1 LNHDA and CDR2 SQIVND (reference sequence). CDR3 length: 13 amino acids. The CDR3 sequence: CASSVEDRTEAFF. The CDR3 DNA sequence: TGTGCCAGTAGTGTCGAGGACAGAACTGAAGCTTTCTTT. Looking up the rest from reference TRBV19 and TRBJ1-1 gives the full variable domain: DGGITQSPKYLFRKEGQNVTLSCEQNLNHDAMYWYRQDPGQGLRLIYYSQIVNDFQKGDIAEGYSVSREKKESFPLTVTSAQKNPTAFYLCASSVEDRTEAFFGQGTRLTVV.